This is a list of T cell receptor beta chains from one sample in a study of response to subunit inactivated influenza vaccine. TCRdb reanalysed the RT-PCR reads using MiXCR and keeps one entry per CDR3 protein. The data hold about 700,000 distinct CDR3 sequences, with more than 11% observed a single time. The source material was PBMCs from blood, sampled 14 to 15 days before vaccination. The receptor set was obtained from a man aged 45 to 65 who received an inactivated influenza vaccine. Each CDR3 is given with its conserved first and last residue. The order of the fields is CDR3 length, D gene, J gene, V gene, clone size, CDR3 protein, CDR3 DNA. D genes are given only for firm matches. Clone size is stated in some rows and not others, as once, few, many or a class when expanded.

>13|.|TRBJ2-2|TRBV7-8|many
CASSLSGSGELFF
TGTGCCAGCAGCCTCTCAGGGTCCGGGGAGCTGTTTTTT
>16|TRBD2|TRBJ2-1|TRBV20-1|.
CSATFPLTSGRGEQFF
TGCAGTGCTACCTTCCCTTTGACTAGCGGGAGGGGTGAGCAGTTCTTC
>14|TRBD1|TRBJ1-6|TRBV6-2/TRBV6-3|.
CASSWDRGDSPLHF
TGTGCCAGCAGTTGGGACAGGGGGGACTCACCCCTCCACTTT
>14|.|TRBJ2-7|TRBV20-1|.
CSAPQTGGAKEQYF
TGCAGTGCTCCCCAGACAGGAGGTGCAAAAGAGCAGTACTTC
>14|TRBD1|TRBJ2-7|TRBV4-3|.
CASSGQGPFYEQYF
TGCGCCAGCAGCGGACAGGGACCTTTCTACGAGCAGTACTTC
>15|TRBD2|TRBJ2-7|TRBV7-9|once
CASSSWASGSYEQYF
TGTGCCAGCAGTTCCTGGGCTAGCGGGAGCTACGAGCAGTACTTC
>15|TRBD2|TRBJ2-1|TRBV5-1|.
CASSLHGGGDNEQFF
TGCGCCAGCAGCCTGCATGGGGGGGGAGACAATGAGCAGTTCTTC
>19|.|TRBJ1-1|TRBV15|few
CATSRDKIGQGVMNTEAFF
TGTGCCACCAGCAGAGATAAAATCGGGCAGGGTGTCATGAACACTGAAGCTTTCTTT
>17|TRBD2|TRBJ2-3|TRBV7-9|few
CASSFVYGEGIGDTQYF
TGTGCCAGCAGCTTCGTTTACGGGGAGGGAATAGGAGATACGCAGTATTTT
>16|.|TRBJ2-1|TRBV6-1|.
CASSETGGASYNEQFF
TGTGCCAGCAGTGAAACCGGGGGCGCCTCCTACAATGAGCAGTTCTTC
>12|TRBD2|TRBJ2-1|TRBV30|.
CAWSPGLWEQFF
TGTGCCTGGAGCCCGGGACTATGGGAGCAGTTCTTC
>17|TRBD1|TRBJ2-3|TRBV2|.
CASSDRDRFLPGDTQYF
TGTGCCAGCAGTGACCGGGACAGGTTTCTTCCGGGAGATACGCAGTATTTT
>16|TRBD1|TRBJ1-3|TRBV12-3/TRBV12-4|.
CASSARDRLRGNTIYF
TGTGCCAGCAGTGCCCGGGACAGGCTTCGTGGAAACACCATATATTTT
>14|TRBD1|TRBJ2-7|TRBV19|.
CASSRQGAFYEQYF
TGTGCCAGTAGTCGACAGGGGGCGTTCTACGAGCAGTACTTC
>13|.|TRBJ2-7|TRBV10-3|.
CAISDRSSYEQYF
TGTGCCATCAGTGACAGGTCCTCCTACGAGCAGTACTTC
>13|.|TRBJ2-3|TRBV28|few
CASSFRITDTQYF
TGTGCCAGCAGTTTCCGGATCACGGATACGCAGTATTTT
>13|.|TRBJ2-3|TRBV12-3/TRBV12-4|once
CASIHLGTDTQYF
TGTGCCAGCATTCACTTGGGAACAGATACGCAGTATTTT
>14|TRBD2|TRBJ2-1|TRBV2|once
CASSEIAGGAEQFF
TGTGCCAGCAGTGAAATAGCGGGAGGCGCTGAGCAGTTCTTC
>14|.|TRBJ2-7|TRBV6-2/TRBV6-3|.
CASCRAIEEYEQYF
TGTGCCAGCTGCAGGGCAATCGAAGAGTACGAGCAGTACTTC
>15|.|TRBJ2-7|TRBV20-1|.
CSAISSYPPSYEQYF
TGCAGTGCCATCTCCTCGTATCCCCCGTCCTACGAGCAGTACTTC
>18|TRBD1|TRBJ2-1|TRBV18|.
CASSPKMTSDRGYNEQFF
TGTGCCAGCTCACCTAAGATGACCTCGGACAGGGGGTACAATGAGCAGTTCTTC
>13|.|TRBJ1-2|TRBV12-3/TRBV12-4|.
CAIGGGFNYGYTF
TGTGCCATAGGAGGGGGATTTAACTATGGCTACACCTTC
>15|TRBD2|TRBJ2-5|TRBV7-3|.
CASSIGTSGGETQYF
TGTGCCAGCAGCATTGGGACTAGCGGGGGGGAGACCCAGTACTTC
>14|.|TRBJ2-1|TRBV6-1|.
CASREGLRPFEQFF
TGTGCCAGCAGGGAGGGCCTCCGCCCTTTTGAGCAGTTCTTC
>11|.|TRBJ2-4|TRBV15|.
CATEDGGIQYF
TGTGCCACCGAAGACGGGGGCATTCAGTACTTC
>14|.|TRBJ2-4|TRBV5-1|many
CASSFGQTENIQYF
TGCGCCAGCAGCTTTGGACAGACAGAAAACATTCAGTACTTC
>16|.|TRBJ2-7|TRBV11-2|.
CASSLWWGESSYEQYF
TGTGCCAGCAGCTTGTGGTGGGGGGAGAGCTCCTACGAGCAGTACTTC
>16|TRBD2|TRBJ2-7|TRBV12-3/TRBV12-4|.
CASSTRASGSMYEQYF
TGTGCCAGCAGCACCAGGGCTAGCGGTAGTATGTACGAGCAGTACTTC
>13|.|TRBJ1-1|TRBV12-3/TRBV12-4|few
CASDRAGNTEAFF
TGTGCCAGCGATAGGGCAGGGAACACTGAAGCTTTCTTT
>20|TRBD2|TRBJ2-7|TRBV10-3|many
CAISDLGGLAGFQSSYEQYF
TGTGCCATCAGTGACCTGGGGGGACTAGCGGGATTTCAGAGCTCCTACGAGCAGTACTTC
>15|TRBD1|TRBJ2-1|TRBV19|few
CASSVQGARNNEQFF
TGTGCCAGTAGTGTCCAGGGGGCGCGGAACAATGAGCAGTTCTTC
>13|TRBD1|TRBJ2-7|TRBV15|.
CATSRNRQGVKYF
TGTGCCACCAGCAGAAATCGGCAGGGGGTTAAGTACTTC
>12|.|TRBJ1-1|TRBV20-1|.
CSARDSASEAFF
TGCAGTGCTAGAGATTCGGCATCTGAAGCTTTCTTT
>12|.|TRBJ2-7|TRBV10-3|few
CAISESGREQYF
TGTGCCATCAGTGAGTCTGGGAGGGAGCAGTACTTC
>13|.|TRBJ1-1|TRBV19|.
CASSMYENTEAFF
TGTGCCAGTAGTATGTACGAGAACACTGAAGCTTTCTTT
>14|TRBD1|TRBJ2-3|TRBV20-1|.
CSAGRDRVTDTQYF
TGCAGTGCGGGGAGGGACAGGGTAACAGATACGCAGTATTTT
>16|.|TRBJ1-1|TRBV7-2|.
CASSLAELMGNTEAFF
TGTGCCAGCAGCTTAGCGGAGCTGATGGGGAACACTGAAGCTTTCTTT